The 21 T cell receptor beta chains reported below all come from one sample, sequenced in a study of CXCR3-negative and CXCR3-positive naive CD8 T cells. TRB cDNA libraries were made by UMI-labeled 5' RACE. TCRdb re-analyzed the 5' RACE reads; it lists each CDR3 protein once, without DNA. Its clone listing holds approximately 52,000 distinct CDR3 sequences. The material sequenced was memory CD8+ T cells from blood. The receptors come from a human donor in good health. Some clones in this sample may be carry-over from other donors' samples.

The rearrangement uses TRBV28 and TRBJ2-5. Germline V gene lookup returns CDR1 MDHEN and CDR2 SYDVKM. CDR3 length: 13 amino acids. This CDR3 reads CASSWQARETQYF.

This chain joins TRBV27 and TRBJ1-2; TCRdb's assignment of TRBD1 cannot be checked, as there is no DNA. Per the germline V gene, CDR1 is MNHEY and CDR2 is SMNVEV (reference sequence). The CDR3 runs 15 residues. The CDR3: CASSSQGGWVYGYTF.

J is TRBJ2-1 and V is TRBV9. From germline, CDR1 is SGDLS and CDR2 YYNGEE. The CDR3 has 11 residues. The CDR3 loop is CASSVDDEQFF.

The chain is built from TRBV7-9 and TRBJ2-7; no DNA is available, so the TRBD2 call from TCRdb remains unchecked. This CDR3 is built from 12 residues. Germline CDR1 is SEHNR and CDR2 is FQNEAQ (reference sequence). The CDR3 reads CACAGVSDEQYF.

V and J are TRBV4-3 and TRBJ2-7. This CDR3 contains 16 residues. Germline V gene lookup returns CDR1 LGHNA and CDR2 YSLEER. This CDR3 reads CASSQDWHGETYEQYF.

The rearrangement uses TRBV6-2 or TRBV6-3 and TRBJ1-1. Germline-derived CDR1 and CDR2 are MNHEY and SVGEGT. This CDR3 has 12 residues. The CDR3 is CASSYTRDEAFF.

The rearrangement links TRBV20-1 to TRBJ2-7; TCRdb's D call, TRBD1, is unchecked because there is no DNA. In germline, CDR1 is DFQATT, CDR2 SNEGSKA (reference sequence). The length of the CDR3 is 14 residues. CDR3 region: CSAQGSRGLYEQYF.

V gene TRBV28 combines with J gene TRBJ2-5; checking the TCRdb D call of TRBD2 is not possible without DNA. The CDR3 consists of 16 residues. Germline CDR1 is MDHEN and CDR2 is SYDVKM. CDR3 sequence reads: CASSFPLAGTRETQYF.

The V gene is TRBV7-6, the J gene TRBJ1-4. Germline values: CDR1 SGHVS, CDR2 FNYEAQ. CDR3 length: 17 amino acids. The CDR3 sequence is CASSLSEYRAFNEKLFF.

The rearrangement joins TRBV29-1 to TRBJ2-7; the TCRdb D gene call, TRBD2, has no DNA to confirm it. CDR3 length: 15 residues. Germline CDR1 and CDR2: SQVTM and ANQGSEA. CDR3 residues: CSVETSGLLSYEQYF.

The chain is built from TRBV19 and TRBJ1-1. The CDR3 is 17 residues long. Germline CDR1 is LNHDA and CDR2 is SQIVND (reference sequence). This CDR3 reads CASSTSGTPEGYTEAFF.

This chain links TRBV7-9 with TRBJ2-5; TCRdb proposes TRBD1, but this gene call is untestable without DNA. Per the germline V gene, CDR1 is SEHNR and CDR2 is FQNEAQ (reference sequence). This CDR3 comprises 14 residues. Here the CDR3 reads CASSLVLPGETQYF.

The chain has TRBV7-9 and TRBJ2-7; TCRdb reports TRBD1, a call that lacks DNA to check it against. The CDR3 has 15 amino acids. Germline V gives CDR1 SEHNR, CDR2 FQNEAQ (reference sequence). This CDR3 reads CASSPSRDRDYEQYF. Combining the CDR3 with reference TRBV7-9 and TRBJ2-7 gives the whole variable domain DTGVSQNPRHKITKRGQNVTFRCDPISEHNRLYWYRQTLGQGPEFLTYFQNEAQLEKSRLLSDRFSAERPKGSFSTLEIQRTEQGDSAMYLCASSPSRDRDYEQYFGPGTRLTVT.

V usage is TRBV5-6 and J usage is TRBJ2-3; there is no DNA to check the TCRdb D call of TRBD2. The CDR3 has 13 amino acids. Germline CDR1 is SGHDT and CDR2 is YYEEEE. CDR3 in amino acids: CASSPDSPDTQYF.

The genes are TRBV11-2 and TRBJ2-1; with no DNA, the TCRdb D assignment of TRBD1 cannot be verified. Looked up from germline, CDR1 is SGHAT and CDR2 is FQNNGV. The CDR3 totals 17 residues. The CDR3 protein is CASSFFWGGQGDNEQFF.

The CDR3 loop is CASSYSQTANTGELFF. The chain combines TRBV6-5 with TRBJ2-2. CDR1 MNHEY and CDR2 SVGAGI come from the germline V gene. The CDR3 runs to 16 residues.

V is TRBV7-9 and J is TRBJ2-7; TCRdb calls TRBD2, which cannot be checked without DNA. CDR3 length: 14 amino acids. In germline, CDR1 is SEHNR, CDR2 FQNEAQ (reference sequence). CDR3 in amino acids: CASSPPASSAEQYF. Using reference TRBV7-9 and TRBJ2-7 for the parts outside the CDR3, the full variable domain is DTGVSQNPRHKITKRGQNVTFRCDPISEHNRLYWYRQTLGQGPEFLTYFQNEAQLEKSRLLSDRFSAERPKGSFSTLEIQRTEQGDSAMYLCASSPPASSAEQYFGPGTRLTVT.

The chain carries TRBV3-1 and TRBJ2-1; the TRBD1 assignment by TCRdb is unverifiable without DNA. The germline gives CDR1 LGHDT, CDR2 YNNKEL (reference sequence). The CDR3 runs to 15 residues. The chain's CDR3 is CASRNGIPDRNEQFF.

The CDR3 reads CASSFAESSYEQYF. The chain recombines TRBV7-6 with TRBJ2-7. The CDR3 is 14 amino acids. Germline CDR1 SGHVS, CDR2 FNYEAQ.

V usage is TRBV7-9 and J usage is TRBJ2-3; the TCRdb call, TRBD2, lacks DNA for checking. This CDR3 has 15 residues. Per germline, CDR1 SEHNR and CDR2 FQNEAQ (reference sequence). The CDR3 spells CASSLTPRSTDTQYF.

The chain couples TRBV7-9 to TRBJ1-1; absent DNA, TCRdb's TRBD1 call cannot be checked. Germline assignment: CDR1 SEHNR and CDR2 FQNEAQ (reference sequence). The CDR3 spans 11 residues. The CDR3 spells CASSPVPEAFF.